The table lists the clone carrying this TCR beta chain with a few counts. The antigen is undetermined. PCR employed 60 Vbeta and 13 Jbeta primers. Here immunoSEQ multiplex PCR was the method, and the copy in TCRdb shows in-frame clones only, minus some. The top ten hold under 9.5% of the sample, which has some 120,000 clones, more than 70% seen once. V was cut by 8 bases and J by 5 bases, with 15 bases left in between. Germline V gene sequence: CDR1 MNHNY, CDR2 SVGAGI (reference sequence). This CDR3 is built from 13 residues. The data belong to a study of cytomegalovirus exposure and HLA in healthy donors. Study-level results: In a later analysis, at a false discovery rate of 0.05, 17,000 or so TCR beta sequences matched HLA alleles.

The rearrangement joins TRBV6-6 to TRBJ1-1, with D possibly matching TRBD1 (5 bases). The sequenced material came from PBMCs. The sequence was collected from a woman aged 45 to 65 in good health and CMV-seropositive. The DNA of the CDR3 is TGTGCCAGCTCCGCGCCAGGGAGGACTGAAGCTTTCTTT. This sequence encodes CASSAPGRTEAFF.